The TCR beta chain described here comes from a study of OX40 agonist ivuxolimab in advanced cancers. The overall study: Partial responses, seen in three patients, involved one hepatocellular carcinoma and two cutaneous melanomas.

Measured with immunoSEQ multiplex PCR; TCRdb has only the in-frame clones, and not every one. The sample includes over 65,000 clones, around nine tenths of them seen just once. Trimming took 6 bases from V and 7 from J; bases not matched to a gene: 7. This CDR3 has 14 residues. CDR1 is LNHDA and CDR2 is SQIVND in the germline V gene (reference sequence). This sample comprised CD4+ or CD8+ T cells sorted from blood, obtained in a trial of the OX40 agonist ivuxolimab. The chain has TRBV19 and TRBJ2-4, with 9 bases fitting TRBD2. The TCR was taken from an adult with an advanced solid tumor such as melanoma, head and neck, liver or kidney cancer. The CDR3 sequence is CASRGAGGGNIQYF. The CDR3, as DNA: TGTGCCAGTAGAGGAGCGGGAGGAGGTAACATTCAGTACTTC.